The 22 T cell receptor beta chains below come from one sample, sequenced in a study of shared clonotypes between healthy human individuals. TCRdb's copy holds only in-frame clones and misses some; the assay was immunoSEQ multiplex PCR. The sample carries roughly 2.5 million clones, more than 80% recorded once. Sequencing was done on a sample of naive CD4+ T cells sorted from blood. The subset denotes: CD45RA+ positively selected. Every receptor here comes from a man younger than 30 in good health.

This rearrangement joins TRBV10-1 to TRBJ2-3; D tentatively fits TRBD1 or TRBD2 (6 bases each). Trimming removed 3 bases from V and 2 bases from J, with 12 bases in between. CDR3 length: 15 residues. Germline assignment: CDR1 WNHNN and CDR2 SYGVQD (reference sequence). The CDR3 nucleotides are TGCGCCAGCAGTGATCCGGGGGCAACCACAGATACGCAGTATTTT. Encoded protein: CASSDPGATTDTQYF.

The rearrangement joins TRBV5-6 to TRBJ2-4, with 9 bases lining up with TRBD1. Trimming at V came to 3 bases and at J to 8 bases, leaving 3 bases not matched to a gene. In germline, CDR1 is SGHDT, CDR2 YYEEEE. The CDR3 has 13 residues. The CDR3 spells CASSYGDRDIQYF. Written as DNA, the CDR3 is TGTGCCAGCAGCTATGGGGACAGGGACATTCAGTACTTC.

CDR3 loop: CASSEETEKLFF. For the CDR3, the DNA is TGTGCCAGCAGTGAAGAGACCGAAAAACTGTTTTTT. V usage is TRBV2 and J usage is TRBJ1-4; no reliable D call. Per germline, CDR1 SNHLY and CDR2 FYNNEI. The CDR3 has 12 residues. The V and J ends lost 1 base and 8 bases respectively, with 5 bases between them.

This sequence joins TRBV6-5 and TRBJ2-5; 7 nucleotides line up with TRBD1. The assigned J gene may be wrong: the sequence end matches TRBJ2-7 better. The CDR3 consists of 13 residues. Germline CDR1 reads MNHEY; CDR2 reads SVGAGI. The CDR3 DNA reads as TGTGCCAGCGGAAGACAGGGAACCTACGAGCAGTACTTC. Translation gives CASGRQGTYEQYF.

The rearrangement joins TRBV7-2 to TRBJ2-5; possible D gene TRBD1, 5 bases. V was clipped by 5 bases and J by 2 bases, with 12 bases between them. The V gene's germline CDR1 is SGHTA and CDR2 FQGNSA. CDR3 length: 14 amino acids. The chain's CDR3 is CASSPTGIQETQYF. The CDR3 bases are TGTGCCAGCAGCCCCACAGGCATTCAAGAGACCCAGTACTTC.

The chain couples TRBV5-1 to TRBJ2-1; 7 nucleotides agree with TRBD1. The CDR3 runs to 14 residues. Per the germline V gene, CDR1 is SGHRS and CDR2 is YFSETQ. With V trimmed by 4 bases and J by 7 bases, 8 bases remained unmatched. The CDR3 here is CASSPGQASNEQFF. The DNA of the CDR3 is TGCGCCAGCAGCCCCGGACAGGCCTCGAATGAGCAGTTCTTC.

For this clone: This CDR3 is also generated by other DNA sequences in the sample. V gene TRBV7-9 combines with J gene TRBJ1-1; the D is unclear. V shed 4 bases and J shed 2 bases, with 8 bases lying between them. The CDR3 is 13 residues long. Per the germline V gene, CDR1 is SEHNR and CDR2 is FQNEAQ (reference sequence). This CDR3 is CASSSQRNTEAFF. As DNA, the CDR3 is TGTGCCAGCAGCTCACAGCGAAACACTGAAGCTTTCTTT.

CDR3 sequence (DNA): TGTGCCAGCAAGGGTAGCGGGAGCAATGAGCAGTTCTTC. This gives the protein CASKGSGSNEQFF. V is TRBV6-6 and J is TRBJ2-1; TRBD2 aligns across 9 bases. From germline, CDR1 is MNHNY and CDR2 SVGAGI (reference sequence). Losses at the gene ends were 7 bases for V and 6 bases for J; bases not matched to a gene: 4. The CDR3 sequence is 13 residues long.

The chain is built from TRBV5-8 and TRBJ1-1, with no clear D. Germline V lookup: CDR1 SGHTS, CDR2 YDEGEE. The V and J ends lost 0 bases and 3 bases respectively, with 3 bases between them. There are 12 residues in the CDR3. The CDR3 spells CASSLAYTEAFF. CDR3 DNA: TGTGCCAGCAGCTTGGCGTACACTGAAGCTTTCTTT.

The genes are TRBV5-6 and TRBJ2-2; D possibly corresponds to TRBD1 (6 bases). Germline V gives CDR1 SGHDT, CDR2 YYEEEE. Trimming took off 3 bases at V and 6 bases at J, with 15 bases between the two ends. This CDR3 is built from 15 residues. The chain's CDR3 is CASSSGIWGPGELFF. For the CDR3, the DNA is TGTGCCAGCAGCTCAGGAATTTGGGGGCCCGGGGAGCTGTTTTTT.

This sequence joins TRBV29-1 and TRBJ1-1; D uncertain. This CDR3 contains 13 residues. Trimming cost V 5 bases and J 5 bases, with 15 bases left between them. Germline values: CDR1 SQVTM, CDR2 ANQGSEA. The CDR3 spells CSVQRALGTEAFF. In DNA form, the CDR3 reads TGCAGCGTTCAAAGGGCCCTGGGGACTGAAGCTTTCTTT.

DNA for the CDR3: TGTGCCAGCAGCTGGCGAGCGGGACTCAGCGAGCAGTACTTC. This encodes CASSWRAGLSEQYF. The rearrangement uses TRBV7-2 and TRBJ2-7, with 7 nucleotides matching TRBD2. This CDR3 has 14 residues. V was clipped by 4 bases and J by 6 bases; unmatched bases: 9. CDR1 is SGHTA and CDR2 is FQGNSA in the germline V gene.

The genes are TRBV5-1 and TRBJ1-2; TRBD1 matches at 7 bases. The CDR3 totals 16 residues. The V gene's germline CDR1 is SGHRS and CDR2 YFSETQ. With 0 bases clipped from V and 4 bases from J, the junction kept 9 bases outside the gene matches. DNA of the CDR3: TGCGCCAGCAGCTTGGGACGACAGGGAAATGGCTATGGCTACACCTTC. Protein: CASSLGRQGNGYGYTF.

Only one count was recorded for this clone. This chain uses TRBV7-9 with TRBJ1-1, with 10 positions matching TRBD1. CDR3 length: 16 residues. The V segment lost 4 bases and the J segment 1 base; nucleotides outside the gene matches: 6. Germline CDR1 and CDR2: SEHNR and FQNEAQ (reference sequence). The CDR3 DNA reads as TGTGCCAGCAGCTCATCCGGGACAGGGGCGAACACTGAAGCTTTCTTT. Translating it yields CASSSSGTGANTEAFF.

The chain links TRBV6-5 to TRBJ1-6; D remains ambiguous. The germline V gene has CDR1 MNHEY and CDR2 SVGAGI. The ends were cut back, 2 bases at V and 5 bases at J, with 7 bases in the middle. The length of the CDR3 is 14 residues. CDR3 in amino acids: CASSYVRDNSPLHF. The DNA of the CDR3 is TGTGCCAGCAGTTACGTGCGAGATAATTCACCCCTCCACTTT.

V gene TRBV19 combines with J gene TRBJ1-5; D remains ambiguous. The germline V gene has CDR1 LNHDA and CDR2 SQIVND (reference sequence). V was clipped by 9 bases and J by 2 bases, with 17 bases between them. The CDR3 consists of 15 residues. The chain's CDR3 is CASLENSGGNQPQHF. The CDR3 DNA reads as TGTGCCAGCCTAGAGAACTCCGGCGGCAATCAGCCCCAGCATTTT.

This rearrangement joins TRBV15 to TRBJ2-5, with D hard to call. There are 14 residues in the CDR3. V lost 0 bases and J 4 bases, leaving 9 bases between the germline ends. Germline V gene lookup returns CDR1 LNHNV and CDR2 YYDKDF (reference sequence). DNA for the CDR3: TGTGCCACCAGCAGAGATCGCACTGGAGAGACCCAGTACTTC. Encoded protein: CATSRDRTGETQYF. Combining the CDR3 with reference TRBV15 and TRBJ2-5 gives the whole variable domain DAMVIQNPRYQVTQFGKPVTLSCSQTLNHNVMYWYQQKSSQAPKLLFHYYDKDFNNEADTPDNFQSRRPNTSFCFLDIRSPGLGDTAMYLCATSRDRTGETQYFGPGTRLLVL.

The chain uses TRBV6-1 and TRBJ2-3; TRBD1 or TRBD2 may be the D gene (6 bases each). V was trimmed by 3 bases and J by 4 bases, leaving 23 bases between them. Germline CDR1 reads MNHNS; CDR2 reads SASEGT. This CDR3 has 18 residues. CDR3 sequence reads: CASSDRGGGGSVPDTQYF. CDR3 bases: TGTGCCAGCAGTGATCGGGGCGGAGGGGGGAGTGTCCCAGATACGCAGTATTTT.

The V call is TRBV14, the J call TRBJ2-5; tentatively, D is TRBD2 (7 bases). The CDR3 spans 15 residues. CDR1 is SGHDN, CDR2 FVKESK, per germline. V was trimmed by 3 bases and J by 3 bases, leaving 14 bases between them. The CDR3 here is CASSHNTGGKETQYF. For the CDR3, the DNA is TGTGCCAGCAGCCACAATACGGGGGGCAAAGAGACCCAGTACTTC.

V gene TRBV30 combines with J gene TRBJ2-3; 7 bases fit TRBD2. The CDR3 is made up of 14 amino acids. The germline CDR1 and CDR2 sequences are GTSNPN and SVGIG (reference sequence). Germline trimming cut 7 bases from V and 0 bases from J; bases unmatched to any gene: 7. The CDR3 DNA sequence: TGTGCCTCCGGAGCGGGATTAAGCACAGATACGCAGTATTTT. Its protein is CASGAGLSTDTQYF.

The V and J genes are TRBV6-6 and TRBJ1-2; 7 bases are shared with TRBD1. Germline CDR1 reads MNHNY; CDR2 reads SVGAGI (reference sequence). The CDR3 extends over 12 amino acids. The V segment lost 5 bases and the J segment 8 bases; nucleotides outside the gene matches: 5. DNA of the CDR3: TGTGCCAGCAGTCCCACAGGGGTCGGCTACACCTTC. This gives the protein CASSPTGVGYTF.

This chain connects TRBV6-6 to TRBJ2-3; no clear D. The CDR3 has 13 amino acids. Trimming shortened V by 0 bases and J by 12 bases, and 13 bases separated the two germline ends. CDR1 and CDR2 from the germline V gene are MNHNY and SVGAGI (reference sequence). In DNA, the CDR3 is TGTGCCAGCAGTTACTCCCCTCTTGTTTCCCAGTATTTT. Translation: CASSYSPLVSQYF.